What follows describes a single T cell receptor (beta chain). Its antigen is not identified. These data originate in a study of radiotherapy plus CTLA-4 blockade in lung cancer. The study, taken as a whole, reports: Peripheral blood showed expansion of tumor-derived TCR clones after radiotherapy and ipilimumab. Reportedly, early blood T cell clone dynamics best predicted response, with interferon-beta.

The J segment lost 7 bases and the V segment lost 7 bases, leaving 14 bases of the junction unmatched. CDR1 and CDR2 (germline): MNHEY, SMNVEV (reference sequence). The CDR3 is 16 amino acids. The protocol was immunoSEQ multiplex PCR, while the TCRdb copy is restricted to in-frame clones and leaves out a portion. The table includes 80,000 or so clones, roughly 80% detected once. The chain has TRBV27 and TRBJ2-7; 12 nucleotides line up with TRBD1. The source is a human donor with non-small cell lung cancer who had stable disease on radiotherapy plus ipilimumab. This sample comprised peripheral blood, obtained from a patient treated with radiotherapy plus ipilimumab. This CDR3 reads CASISFPGQGAQEQYF. The CDR3 DNA reads TGTGCCAGCATTTCTTTTCCGGGACAGGGGGCGCAGGAGCAGTACTTC.